The clone carrying this TCR beta chain was counted at least ten times. The antigen is unknown. The entry originates in a study of CD8 T cells in ankylosing spondylitis. The study's findings and limits: Clones linked to disease, bearing a CD8+ phenotype, were relatively rare in peripheral blood.

In TCRdb, the 5' RACE reads were re-called with MiXCR into one record per CDR3 protein. The sample contains 250,000 to 350,000 distinct CDR3 sequences, 15% to 20% of which appear only once. Trimming cost V 1 base and J 2 bases, with 17 bases left between them. Germline CDR1 is LGHNA and CDR2 is YNFKEQ. The CDR3 spans 17 residues. Specimen: blood, either unsorted or a sorted T cell fraction (not recorded which). This sequence joins TRBV4-2 and TRBJ1-1; no clear D. This clonotype was sampled from a male donor with ankylosing spondylitis or in good health (not recorded which). This chain's CDR3 is CASSQGERHRTNTEAFF. CDR3 bases: TGTGCCAGCAGCCAAGGGGAAAGACATCGGACCAACACTGAAGCTTTCTTT.